This T cell receptor (beta chain) stems from a study of T cells in women clearing cervical HPV infection. Profiling relied on immunoSEQ multiplex PCR, and the TCRdb table lists in-frame clones only, not all of them. This table lists some 39,000 clones. Findings and limits, study-wide: Timing of associations relative to infection is unclear; T-cell subsets were not isolated. Repertoire richness, not evenness, was significantly elevated in CIN3+ cases versus controls.

Note on this clone: The antigen remains undetermined.

The sequenced sample consisted of blood buffy coat. The sequence came from a woman between 18 and 69 years old with a cervical HPV16 infection that either progressed to CIN3+ or cleared (not recorded which).

CDR3 bases read: TGTGCCAGCCAGGGGGACACCCCCTATGGC. This sequence encodes CASQGDTPYG. The full CDR3 is CASQGDTPYGYTF. The V call is TRBV19, the J call TRBJ1-2; 7 bases agree with TRBD1. Sequencing ends 3 residues short of the CDR3 end; the germline J gene provides the rest. From germline, CDR1 is LNHDA and CDR2 SQIVND (reference sequence). This CDR3 spans 13 amino acids. V was pared by 9 bases and J by 4 bases, with 8 bases of the junction left unmatched.